The source of this TCR beta chain is a study of T cell responses to AZD1222 COVID-19 vaccine. Study overall: Second-dose intervals of approximately 4 or approximately 12 weeks were pooled. Study observations and caveats: CD4 TCRs covered the whole spike, strongest at regions 160-218 and 743-854. Donors were chiefly white British, with a greater number of females, and clonal diversity was perhaps underestimated.

The CDR3 totals 16 residues. Germline V gene sequence: CDR1 SGHRS, CDR2 YFSETQ. V lost 4 bases and J lost 3, with 18 bases in between. As to this clone: Antigen: not known.

Produced via immunoSEQ multiplex PCR; TCRdb's table is partial and in-frame only. Among tens of thousands of clones listed, roughly 87% were seen once. This sequence originates from an adult in good health. The rearrangement uses TRBV5-1 and TRBJ2-3; D is perhaps TRBD1 (5 bases). This specimen consisted of peripheral blood, obtained on day 0 of AZD1222 vaccination. The CDR3: CASSPFTDTGTDTQYF. DNA for the CDR3: TGCGCCAGCAGCCCCTTCACGGACACCGGGACAGATACGCAGTATTTT.